One sample yielded the 20 T cell receptor beta chains listed below, sequenced in a study of cytomegalovirus exposure and HLA in healthy donors. Primers for the PCR totalled 60 Vbeta and 13 Jbeta. Libraries were prepared by immunoSEQ multiplex PCR; TCRdb keeps only in-frame clonotypes and omits some of them. Of 120,000 to 150,000 clones in the sample, around three quarters were seen once. The sequenced sample was PBMCs. The source of these receptors is a man between 25 and 39 years old in good health and CMV-seronegative.

The V and J genes are TRBV18 and TRBJ2-1, with 7 bases identical to TRBD1. This CDR3 contains 18 residues. Germline assignment: CDR1 KGHSH and CDR2 LQKENI. The ends lost 1 base at V and 0 bases at J; junction bases unmatched: 9. In DNA form, the CDR3 reads TGTGCCAGCTCACCACAAAAGACAGGGTTGGACTCCTACAATGAGCAGTTCTTC. This gives the protein CASSPQKTGLDSYNEQFF.

Only a few counts were recorded for this clone. This sequence joins TRBV6-5 and TRBJ2-3; 8 nucleotides match TRBD2. This CDR3 spans 13 amino acids. Germline V gene sequence: CDR1 MNHEY, CDR2 SVGAGI. Trimming took 6 bases from V and 3 from J; bases not matched to a gene: 2. The CDR3 sequence: CASSGGETDTQYF. The CDR3 DNA is TGTGCCAGCAGCGGGGGGGAGACAGATACGCAGTATTTT.

The V and J genes are TRBV19 and TRBJ1-1; 7 nucleotides align to TRBD1. Germline values: CDR1 LNHDA, CDR2 SQIVND (reference sequence). V was clipped by 4 bases and J by 4 bases; unmatched bases: 6. The length of the CDR3 is 14 residues. The CDR3 nucleotides are TGTGCCAGTAGTACGAGACAGGGCGTCACTGAAGCTTTCTTT. It translates to CASSTRQGVTEAFF.

This clone was counted many times. The chain is built from TRBV2 and TRBJ2-7; D not resolved. CDR3 length: 10 amino acids. Germline V lookup: CDR1 SNHLY, CDR2 FYNNEI. Trimming left V 5 bases short and J 6 bases short, with 5 bases between. The CDR3 region has the DNA TGTGCCAGCAGTTCCCGCGAGCAGTACTTC. Translation gives CASSSREQYF. Full variable domain (rest looked up from reference TRBV2 and TRBJ2-7): EPEVTQTPSHQVTQMGQEVILRCVPISNHLYFYWYRQILGQKVEFLVSFYNNEISEKSEIFDDQFSVERPDGSNFTLKIRSTKLEDSAMYFCASSSREQYFGPGTRLTVT.

The chain uses TRBV4-2 and TRBJ2-7, with D hard to call. The CDR3 loop spans 13 amino acids. CDR1 and CDR2 (germline): LGHNA, YNFKEQ. V was clipped by 4 bases and J by 1 base, with 8 bases between them. The CDR3 DNA follows: TGTGCCAGCAGCCCCGACAATTCCTACGAGCAGTACTTC. Protein product: CASSPDNSYEQYF.

The CDR3 here is CASSNGQPNTEAFF. CDR3 DNA sequence: TGCGCCAGCAGCAACGGACAGCCTAACACTGAAGCTTTCTTT. The gene calls are TRBV5-1 and TRBJ1-1, with TRBD1 as a possible D gene (6 bases). V shed 4 bases and J shed 2 bases, with 12 bases lying between them. The CDR3 consists of 14 residues. Germline CDR1 is SGHRS and CDR2 is YFSETQ.

CDR3 DNA sequence: TGCGCCAGCAGCCAAGCTCCAGGGGGTGCTGGAAACACCATATATTTT. Its protein product is CASSQAPGGAGNTIYF. The rearrangement links TRBV4-1 to TRBJ1-3; 7 bases are a match to TRBD1. The CDR3 spans 16 residues. The germline V gene has CDR1 MGHRA and CDR2 YSYEKL. With 1 base clipped from V and 2 bases from J, the junction kept 5 bases outside the gene matches.

This chain joins TRBV19 and TRBJ2-7, with D tentatively TRBD2 (6 bases). V was clipped by 6 bases and J by 2 bases, with 17 bases between them. The CDR3 has 15 residues. In germline, CDR1 is LNHDA, CDR2 SQIVND (reference sequence). DNA of the CDR3: TGTGCCAGTAGCATCGCGGCAGGGACTCCCTACGAGCAGTACTTC. Protein sequence: CASSIAAGTPYEQYF.

The chain has TRBV29-1 and TRBJ1-2, with 8 bases lining up with TRBD1. The CDR3 runs to 13 residues. The V segment lost 2 bases and the J segment 4 bases; nucleotides outside the gene matches: 3. Germline loops: CDR1 SQVTM, CDR2 ANQGSEA. The CDR3 sequence is CSVEQGASYGYTF. CDR3 coding DNA: TGCAGCGTTGAACAGGGGGCAAGCTATGGCTACACCTTC.

The chain recombines TRBV7-2 with TRBJ2-3; 12 bases map to TRBD2. Germline V gives CDR1 SGHTA, CDR2 FQGNSA. V shed 4 bases and J 3 bases; nucleotides not matched to a gene: 11. The CDR3 consists of 18 residues. CDR3 DNA sequence: TGTGCCAGCAGCTCTAGACTAGCGGGAGAAGGGGGAACAGATACGCAGTATTTT. Protein: CASSSRLAGEGGTDTQYF.

The chain has TRBV5-1 and TRBJ2-1, with D possibly being TRBD1 (6 bases). Trimming removed 0 bases at V and 10 bases at J, with 8 bases between. Germline CDR1 SGHRS, CDR2 YFSETQ. There are 12 residues in the CDR3. CDR3 sequence: CASSLGGTEQFF. CDR3 DNA sequence: TGCGCCAGCAGCTTGGGTGGGACAGAGCAGTTCTTC.

The J gene is TRBJ2-7, the V gene TRBV2; D is perhaps TRBD2 (5 bases). Trimming stripped 6 bases from V and 4 bases from J, with 13 bases between. The CDR3 totals 13 residues. Germline V gene sequence: CDR1 SNHLY, CDR2 FYNNEI. CDR3 residues: CASSSDDYYEQYF. Written as DNA, the CDR3 is TGTGCCAGCAGCTCAGATGACTATTACGAGCAGTACTTC.

This chain links TRBV5-1 with TRBJ2-3; D gene ambiguous. V was clipped by 3 bases and J by 0 bases, with 8 bases between them. This CDR3 region has 14 residues. Germline values: CDR1 SGHRS, CDR2 YFSETQ. CDR3 nucleotides: TGCGCCAGCAGCTCCCAAGCCAGCACAGATACGCAGTATTTT. Its protein is CASSSQASTDTQYF.

CDR3 coding DNA: TGTGCCAGCAGCTTAAACCCTGGACAGTACGAGCAGTACTTC. Its translation: CASSLNPGQYEQYF. V is TRBV7-8 and J is TRBJ2-7; TRBD1 is a possible D gene (6 bases). The length of the CDR3 is 14 residues. Between the trimmed V and J ends, which lost 2 bases and 4 bases, there was a span of 12 bases. Germline V gene data show CDR1 as SGHVS and CDR2 as FQNEAQ.

The chain is built from TRBV27 and TRBJ2-1; D is ambiguous. The CDR3 spans 13 residues. Per the germline V gene, CDR1 is MNHEY and CDR2 is SMNVEV (reference sequence). Trimming stripped 2 bases from V and 3 bases from J, with 5 bases between. The CDR3, as DNA: TGTGCCAGCAGTTTAAACAGCTACAATGAGCAGTTCTTC. Translation: CASSLNSYNEQFF.

The gene calls are TRBV11-2 and TRBJ2-1, with TRBD2 identical over 10 bases. The CDR3 is made up of 16 amino acids. V was clipped by 6 bases and J by 1 base; unmatched bases: 6. CDR1 is SGHAT, CDR2 FQNNGV, per germline. The CDR3 region has the DNA TGTGCCAGCAGACCACCGGGACTAGCGTCCTACAATGAGCAGTTCTTC. It is translated as CASRPPGLASYNEQFF.

The chain recombines TRBV5-6 with TRBJ2-6; TRBD1 matches at 7 bases. CDR3 length equals 15 residues. V gave up 5 bases and J gave up 2 bases; unmatched junction bases: 4. CDR1 and CDR2 from the germline V gene are SGHDT and YYEEEE. CDR3 region: CASSFDRAGANVLTF. The CDR3 DNA follows: TGTGCCAGCAGTTTTGACAGGGCTGGGGCCAACGTCCTGACTTTC.

The chain recombines TRBV7-2 with TRBJ2-2; D remains unclear. V was clipped by 0 bases and J by 3 bases, with 5 bases between them. The germline V gene encodes CDR1 SGHTA and CDR2 FQGNSA. There are 14 residues in the CDR3. This CDR3 reads CASSLAYDTGELFF. As DNA, the CDR3 is TGTGCCAGCAGCTTAGCCTACGACACCGGGGAGCTGTTTTTT.

This clone was observed a handful of times. The V call is TRBV15, the J call TRBJ1-5; D gene uncertain. Germline CDR1 is LNHNV and CDR2 is YYDKDF (reference sequence). Trimming stripped 1 base from V and 5 bases from J, with 3 bases between. There are 12 residues in the CDR3. CDR3 DNA: TGTGCCACCAGCAGAGCGGATCAGCCCCAGCATTTT. Its protein is CATSRADQPQHF.

J is TRBJ1-2 and V is TRBV2; possibly TRBD1 for D (6 bases). Germline V gene sequence: CDR1 SNHLY, CDR2 FYNNEI. The V end lost 2 bases, the J end lost 8 bases, and 15 bases lay between the germline ends. The CDR3 is 14 residues long. The CDR3 DNA follows: TGTGCCAGCAGTGAATTTCGAGGGGGAAGCGGCTACACCTTC. Translated: CASSEFRGGSGYTF.